This entry lists 20 T cell receptor beta chains sequenced from one sample in a study of T cells in localized non-small cell lung cancer. Sequenced by immunoSEQ multiplex PCR; TCRdb stores in-frame clones only, minus some. The repertoire holds 48,000 or so clones, with approximately 90% as singletons. The sample in question was peripheral blood, obtained before any cancer treatment. The origin of the receptors is a male donor at least 60 years old with stage III squamous cell lung carcinoma.

The chain links TRBV11-3 to TRBJ2-3; D gene ambiguous. Per the germline V gene, CDR1 is SGHNT and CDR2 is YENEEA. The CDR3 totals 12 residues. V lost 5 bases, J lost 0 bases, and 3 bases lay in between. This CDR3 is CASSLSTDTQYF. Written as DNA, the CDR3 is TGTGCCAGCAGCCTAAGCACAGATACGCAGTATTTT.

This chain joins TRBV7-3 and TRBJ1-1; 7 nucleotides line up with TRBD1. The trim removed 5 bases at V and 8 bases at J, leaving 11 bases unmatched. Germline CDR1 SGHTA, CDR2 FQGTGA. The CDR3 spans 14 residues. The CDR3 reads CASSRTPGTEEAFF. The DNA for the CDR3 is TGTGCCAGCAGCAGAACTCCCGGGACAGAAGAAGCTTTCTTT.

The rearrangement uses TRBV4-2 and TRBJ2-2; D remains ambiguous. V lost 4 bases and J lost 0, with 6 bases in between. CDR1 and CDR2 from the germline V gene are LGHNA and YNFKEQ. The CDR3 has 14 residues. The CDR3 DNA sequence: TGTGCCAGCAGCCCGGACCCGAACACCGGGGAGCTGTTTTTT. It translates to CASSPDPNTGELFF.

There are a few counts of this clone. V usage is TRBV30 and J usage is TRBJ2-2; the D is unclear. The CDR3 extends over 13 amino acids. From germline, CDR1 is GTSNPN and CDR2 SVGIG (reference sequence). The V and J ends lost 0 bases and 6 bases respectively, with 8 bases between them. As DNA, the CDR3 is TGTGCCTGGAGTGTACAGTTCCCCGGGGAGCTGTTTTTT. Translated, it gives CAWSVQFPGELFF.

The CDR3 sequence: CASSVGTGGFTEAFF. CDR3 sequence (DNA): TGTGCCAGCAGCGTCGGGACAGGGGGATTCACTGAAGCTTTCTTT. The chain joins TRBV9 to TRBJ1-1, with 11 bases lining up with TRBD1. The CDR3 contains 15 residues. J lost 4 bases, V lost 2 bases, and 4 bases had no gene match. Per germline, CDR1 SGDLS and CDR2 YYNGEE.

The chain has TRBV29-1 and TRBJ2-3; D not resolved. The CDR3 sequence is 12 residues long. The V gene lost 7 bases and the J gene lost 4 bases, with 12 bases spanning the gap. The germline CDR1 and CDR2 sequences are SQVTM and ANQGSEA. The CDR3 nucleotides read TGCAGCGGCCATATGCAGTCAGATACGCAGTATTTT. It encodes CSGHMQSDTQYF.

The chain uses TRBV18 and TRBJ2-7; D gene uncertain. Per germline, CDR1 KGHSH and CDR2 LQKENI. V dropped 4 bases and J dropped 6 bases, with 10 bases sitting between them. The length of the CDR3 is 12 residues. The DNA for the CDR3 is TGTGCCAGCTCACTGGTTGCTGGCGAGCAGTACTTC. It translates to CASSLVAGEQYF.

The chain couples TRBV7-2 to TRBJ2-6; the match to TRBD1 covers 9 bases. Germline CDR1 reads SGHTA; CDR2 reads FQGNSA. The trim removed 5 bases at V and 2 bases at J, leaving 4 bases unmatched. There are 16 residues in the CDR3. The CDR3 DNA is TGTGCCAGCAGCCTCAGACAGGGGGCTGGGGCCAACGTCCTGACTTTC. Its translation: CASSLRQGAGANVLTF.

This clone is a singleton in its sample. The chain combines TRBV27 with TRBJ2-5; either TRBD1 or TRBD2 may supply D (5 bases each). Germline V gene lookup returns CDR1 MNHEY and CDR2 SMNVEV (reference sequence). The germline V and J ends were trimmed by 2 bases and 1 base, with 20 bases remaining between them. This CDR3 is 18 amino acids long. The CDR3 protein is CASSLRGVGRESQETQYF. The DNA for the CDR3 is TGTGCCAGCAGTTTAAGAGGGGTGGGTCGAGAGTCCCAAGAGACCCAGTACTTC.

The chain combines TRBV18 with TRBJ1-5; D unresolved. Trimming left V 2 bases short and J 6 bases short, with 14 bases between. Germline loops: CDR1 KGHSH, CDR2 LQKENI. This CDR3 comprises 15 residues. CDR3 region: CASSPYGREGQPQHF. The CDR3 nucleotides read TGTGCCAGCTCACCATATGGGAGGGAAGGTCAGCCCCAGCATTTT.

The gene calls are TRBV27 and TRBJ2-1; D not resolved. Germline CDR1 MNHEY, CDR2 SMNVEV (reference sequence). V lost 2 bases and J lost 10, with 6 bases in between. The length of the CDR3 is 11 residues. Written as DNA, the CDR3 is TGTGCCAGCAGTTTAGCTCGGGAGCAGTTCTTC. Its protein is CASSLAREQFF.

The rearrangement uses TRBV5-1 and TRBJ2-2; the match to TRBD1 covers 9 bases. CDR3 length: 18 residues. J lost 2 bases, V lost 0 bases, and 8 bases had no gene match. Looked up from germline, CDR1 is SGHRS and CDR2 is YFSETQ. The CDR3 DNA follows: TGCGCCAGCAGCTTGGCCGGGACAGGGAATGTTAACACCGGGGAGCTGTTTTTT. This sequence encodes CASSLAGTGNVNTGELFF. Together with reference TRBV5-1 and TRBJ2-2, the CDR3 gives the full variable domain: KAGVTQTPRYLIKTRGQQVTLSCSPISGHRSVSWYQQTPGQGLQFLFEYFSETQRNKGNFPGRFSGRQFSNSRSEMNVSTLELGDSALYLCASSLAGTGNVNTGELFFGEGSRLTVL.

The gene calls are TRBV6-5 and TRBJ1-2, with D possibly matching TRBD1 (5 bases). From germline, CDR1 is MNHEY and CDR2 SVGAGI. The CDR3 length is 13 residues. V was shortened by 6 bases and J by 7 bases, with 15 bases between the two germline ends. The DNA for the CDR3 is TGTGCCAGCAGCCAAGGACACGCCCGTGGCTACACCTTC. This codes for CASSQGHARGYTF.

The chain combines TRBV4-3 with TRBJ2-1; D may correspond to TRBD1 or TRBD2 (5 bases each). There are 16 residues in the CDR3. V dropped 0 bases and J dropped 1 base, with 10 bases sitting between them. From germline, CDR1 is LGHNA and CDR2 YSLEER. The CDR3 DNA reads TGCGCCAGCAGCCAAGAATCTGGGGGATCCTACAATGAGCAGTTCTTC. Its protein is CASSQESGGSYNEQFF.

The rearrangement joins TRBV30 to TRBJ2-6; D tentatively fits TRBD1 or TRBD2 (5 bases each). The CDR3 contains 15 residues. V lost 0 bases and J lost 2, with 8 bases in between. CDR1 and CDR2 from the germline V gene are GTSNPN and SVGIG (reference sequence). CDR3 nucleotides: TGTGCCTGGAGTGTACTAGGGGCTGGGGCCAACGTCCTGACTTTC. Amino acid sequence: CAWSVLGAGANVLTF.

The chain carries TRBV6-1 and TRBJ1-2, with D tentatively TRBD1 (5 bases). Germline-derived CDR1 and CDR2 are MNHNS and SASEGT. The CDR3 has 15 amino acids. Trimming took 4 bases from V and 9 from J, leaving 21 bases between them. The CDR3 reads CASSGITGARMSYTF. As DNA, the CDR3 is TGTGCCAGCAGTGGAATAACCGGGGCCAGGATGAGCTACACCTTC.

The table lists this clone with a few counts. The chain recombines TRBV20-1 with TRBJ1-1, with D hard to call. V lost 1 base, J lost 7 bases, and 4 bases lay in between. Germline loops: CDR1 DFQATT, CDR2 SNEGSKA (reference sequence). The CDR3 totals 10 residues. CDR3 nucleotide sequence: TGCAGTGCTAGAGGTAATGAAGCTTTCTTT. Its translation is CSARGNEAFF.

This rearrangement joins TRBV7-2 to TRBJ1-2; TRBD1 matches at 11 bases. V was clipped by 0 bases and J by 7 bases; unmatched bases: 4. CDR3 length: 15 residues. Germline V lookup: CDR1 SGHTA, CDR2 FQGNSA. CDR3 DNA sequence: TGTGCCAGCAGCTTAGCCCGGGACAGGGGGGCTGGCTACACCTTC. This translates into CASSLARDRGAGYTF.

V usage is TRBV18 and J usage is TRBJ2-2, with D possibly being TRBD2 (6 bases). Germline assignment: CDR1 KGHSH and CDR2 LQKENI. With 1 base removed from V and 3 bases from J, the gap between germline ends came to 15 bases. This CDR3 spans 17 amino acids. The CDR3 DNA follows: TGTGCCAGCTCACCACTGGGGGGTAGCGGATACACCGGGGAGCTGTTTTTT. Amino acid sequence: CASSPLGGSGYTGELFF.

Worth noting for this clone: This sequence is one base from a far larger clone and is likely a read error. The rearrangement links TRBV2 to TRBJ1-1, with 9 bases aligning to TRBD1. CDR1 is SNHLY and CDR2 is FYNNEI in the germline V gene. The CDR3 is 16 residues long. V shed 4 bases, J shed 6 bases, and the junction held 12 bases outside the gene matches. The CDR3 coding sequence is TGTGCCAGCAGTGGTCCTATGGGACAGGGAGGTCCTGAAGCTTTCTTT. It codes for CASSGPMGQGGPEAFF.